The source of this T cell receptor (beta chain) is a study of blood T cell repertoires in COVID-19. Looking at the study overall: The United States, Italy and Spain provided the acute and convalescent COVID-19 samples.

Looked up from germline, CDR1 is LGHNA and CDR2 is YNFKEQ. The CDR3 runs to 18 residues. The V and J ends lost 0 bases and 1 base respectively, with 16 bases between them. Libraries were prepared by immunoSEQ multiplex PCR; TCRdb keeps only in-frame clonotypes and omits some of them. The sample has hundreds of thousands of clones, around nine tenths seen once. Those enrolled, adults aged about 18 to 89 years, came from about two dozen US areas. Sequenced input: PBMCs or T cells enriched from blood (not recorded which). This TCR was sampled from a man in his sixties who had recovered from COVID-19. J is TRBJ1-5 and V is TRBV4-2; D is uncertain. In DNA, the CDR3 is TGTGCCAGCAGCCAAGATTTTACTTACGGGATAAGCAATCAGCCCCAGCATTTT. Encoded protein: CASSQDFTYGISNQPQHF.